The TCR beta chain described here comes from a study of blood T cell repertoires in COVID-19. Method: immunoSEQ multiplex PCR; TCRdb's copy keeps in-frame clones and lacks some. The sample lists 150,000 to 200,000 clones, 87% seen once, with 2% to 2.5% in the top ten. Each participant's cohort was designated according to participant-reported clinical history. Per germline, CDR1 MNHEY and CDR2 SMNVEV (reference sequence). The CDR3 is 12 residues long. V shed 6 bases and J 5 bases; nucleotides not matched to a gene: 2. This chain connects TRBV27 to TRBJ2-5; 8 bases map to TRBD1. The sequence came from a woman aged 30 to 39 who had recovered from COVID-19. The sample was PBMCs or T cells enriched from blood (not recorded which). CDR3 region: CASRTGAETQYF. As DNA, the CDR3 is TGTGCCAGCAGGACAGGGGCTGAGACCCAGTACTTC.